Each of the 8 T cell receptor beta chains below was sequenced from the same sample in a study of OX40 agonist ivuxolimab in advanced cancers. Only in-frame clones appear in the TCRdb table, and some are missing; sequencing was by immunoSEQ multiplex PCR. The data show some 87,000 clones, about 88% seen once. The starting material was CD4+ or CD8+ T cells sorted from blood, obtained in a trial of the OX40 agonist ivuxolimab. The receptor set was obtained from an adult with an advanced solid tumor such as melanoma, head and neck, liver or kidney cancer.

This clone came up a few times. V gene TRBV19 combines with J gene TRBJ2-5; 7 bases fit TRBD1. CDR3 length equals 15 residues. The V gene end was trimmed by 4 bases and the J gene end by 0 bases; junction bases not matched to a gene: 5. Germline CDR1 is LNHDA and CDR2 is SQIVND (reference sequence). The CDR3 is CASSTKGQHQETQYF. In DNA form, the CDR3 reads TGTGCCAGTAGTACCAAGGGACAGCACCAAGAGACCCAGTACTTC. Supplemented by reference TRBV19 and TRBJ2-5, the full variable domain reads DGGITQSPKYLFRKEGQNVTLSCEQNLNHDAMYWYRQDPGQGLRLIYYSQIVNDFQKGDIAEGYSVSREKKESFPLTVTSAQKNPTAFYLCASSTKGQHQETQYFGPGTRLLVL.

The rearrangement uses TRBV4-1 and TRBJ2-1, with TRBD2 identical over 11 bases. Germline values: CDR1 MGHRA, CDR2 YSYEKL. V was clipped by 3 bases and J by 10 bases; unmatched bases: 8. The CDR3 loop spans 15 amino acids. CDR3 coding DNA: TGCGCCAGCAGCCAGTTTAGCGGGGGGGTGGACGAGCAGTTCTTC. Translation: CASSQFSGGVDEQFF.

The chain recombines TRBV5-1 with TRBJ2-1; TRBD1 aligns across 7 bases. The CDR3 extends over 13 amino acids. V was pared by 4 bases and J by 5 bases, with 3 bases of the junction left unmatched. CDR1 and CDR2 from the germline V gene are SGHRS and YFSETQ. The DNA for the CDR3 is TGCGCCAGCAGCCCGGGACAGCACAATGAGCAGTTCTTC. It specifies CASSPGQHNEQFF.

The chain carries TRBV28 and TRBJ1-2; 7 nucleotides agree with TRBD1. With 5 bases clipped from V and 4 bases from J, the junction kept 13 bases outside the gene matches. There are 16 residues in the CDR3. CDR1 MDHEN and CDR2 SYDVKM come from the germline V gene. The CDR3 coding sequence is TGTGCCAGCAGTAGTTGGGGAGGGCAGGGGGGCTATGGCTACACCTTC. It specifies CASSSWGGQGGYGYTF.

This chain links TRBV5-1 with TRBJ2-7; D is ambiguous. With 1 base removed from V and 6 bases from J, the gap between germline ends came to 8 bases. CDR1 is SGHRS, CDR2 YFSETQ, per germline. CDR3 length: 12 amino acids. The DNA for the CDR3 is TGCGCCAGCAGCTTGCCCCCCTCCGAGCAGTACTTC. It encodes CASSLPPSEQYF.

The chain joins TRBV5-1 to TRBJ1-1; perhaps TRBD1 as D (6 bases). The V end lost 6 bases, the J end lost 6 bases, and 12 bases lay between the germline ends. This CDR3 spans 12 amino acids. The germline gives CDR1 SGHRS, CDR2 YFSETQ. The CDR3 DNA sequence: TGCGCCAGCAAGGGGGGTAGCGCTGAAGCTTTCTTT. Residues: CASKGGSAEAFF.

The chain links TRBV30 to TRBJ1-5; 8 bases line up with TRBD1. Germline V gives CDR1 GTSNPN, CDR2 SVGIG (reference sequence). Losses at the gene ends were 3 bases for V and 5 bases for J; bases not matched to a gene: 3. This CDR3 contains 13 residues. The CDR3 coding sequence is TGTGCCTGGAGCAAGACAGGGGATCAGCCCCAGCATTTT. Its translation is CAWSKTGDQPQHF.

The chain links TRBV11-2 to TRBJ2-1; no clear D. Germline-derived CDR1 and CDR2 are SGHAT and FQNNGV. The V end was cut by 0 bases, the J end by 2 bases, with 8 bases between. CDR3 length: 15 amino acids. In nucleotides, the CDR3 is TGTGCCAGCAGCTTAGAGCGCTCTGCCTACAATGAGCAGTTCTTC. It translates to CASSLERSAYNEQFF.